Listed below are T cell receptor beta chains from one sample, sequenced in a study of blood T cell repertoires in COVID-19. Assay: immunoSEQ multiplex PCR; the TCRdb copy retains only in-frame clones and omits some. In the table there are about 250,000 clones, under 90% of which are singletons. Sample: PBMCs or T cells enriched from blood (not recorded which). These receptors all come from a man between 18 and 35 years old who had recovered from COVID-19. The CDR3 runs from the conserved cysteine through the conserved F or W. The D gene is left open where the match is weak. For some rows the clone size is stated as once, few or many, or as a class when expanded; others skip it.

j_call | v_call | d_call | clone_size | cdr3_aa | cdr3_nt
TRBJ2-7 | TRBV28 | . | . | CASRSSVSYEQYF | TGTGCCAGCAGATCGTCAGTCTCCTACGAGCAGTACTTC
TRBJ1-5 | TRBV6-5 | TRBD1 | . | CASSYSAGGSNQPQHF | TGTGCCAGCAGTTACTCGGCAGGGGGAAGCAATCAGCCCCAGCATTTT
TRBJ1-6 | TRBV5-1 | . | . | CASSSGKLDSPLHF | TGCGCCAGCAGCTCCGGGAAGTTGGATTCACCCCTCCACTTT
TRBJ2-3 | TRBV7-3 | TRBD2 | . | CASSSGLAGGTDTQYF | TGTGCCAGCAGCTCCGGACTAGCGGGAGGCACAGATACGCAGTATTTT
TRBJ1-5 | TRBV5-8 | . | . | CASSRSGTPGDQPQHF | TGTGCCAGCAGCCGATCCGGGACTCCTGGAGATCAGCCCCAGCATTTT
TRBJ1-2 | TRBV18 | TRBD1 | . | CASSPGQGRGYGYTF | TGTGCCAGCTCACCGGGACAGGGTAGGGGATATGGCTACACCTTC
TRBJ2-5 | TRBV4-1 | TRBD2 | . | CASSPGGETQYF | TGCGCCAGCAGCCCGGGAGGGGAGACCCAGTACTTC
TRBJ2-7 | TRBV6-5 | TRBD2 | once | CASSYQAGVNYEQYF | TGTGCCAGCAGTTACCAAGCGGGAGTAAACTACGAGCAGTACTTC
TRBJ1-1 | TRBV24-1 | TRBD1 | . | CATSDRGYTEAFF | TGTGCCACCAGCGACAGGGGTTACACTGAAGCTTTCTTT
TRBJ1-1 | TRBV6-5 | . | . | CASRQGPGTEAFF | TGTGCCAGCAGGCAGGGCCCTGGCACTGAAGCTTTCTTT
TRBJ2-2 | TRBV9 | TRBD2 | . | CASSVDGLDSGELFF | TGTGCCAGCAGCGTAGACGGACTAGATTCCGGGGAGCTGTTTTTT
TRBJ2-7 | TRBV5-8 | TRBD1 | . | CASSPQGAASYEQYF | TGTGCCAGCAGCCCACAGGGGGCCGCATCCTACGAGCAGTACTTC
TRBJ1-5 | TRBV24-1 | TRBD1 | . | CATSDRDRGLTDQPQHF | TGTGCCACCAGCGACCGGGACAGGGGTCTCACGGATCAGCCCCAGCATTTT
TRBJ2-1 | TRBV7-6 | TRBD1 | . | CASSPRQGRTYNEQFF | TGTGCCAGCAGCCCCCGACAGGGGAGGACCTACAATGAGCAGTTCTTC
TRBJ1-2 | TRBV24-1 | . | . | CATSDPTGGYYGYTF | TGTGCCACCAGTGATCCTACAGGTGGATACTATGGCTACACCTTC
TRBJ2-7 | TRBV14 | TRBD1 | . | CASSQDRDRFYEQYF | TGTGCCAGCAGCCAAGACCGGGACAGGTTCTACGAGCAGTACTTC
TRBJ2-7 | TRBV2 | TRBD1 | . | CASSGDSYEQYF | TGTGCCAGCAGCGGGGACAGCTACGAGCAGTACTTC
TRBJ1-4 | TRBV30 | . | . | CAWSGQRGANEKLFF | TGTGCCTGGAGTGGACAGCGGGGGGCGAATGAAAAACTGTTTTTT
TRBJ2-5 | TRBV3-1/TRBV3-2 | . | . | CASSQFSGNQETQYF | TGTGCCAGCAGCCAGTTTAGCGGAAACCAAGAGACCCAGTACTTC
TRBJ1-1 | TRBV30 | . | . | CAWSVQMESEAFF | TGTGCCTGGAGTGTACAAATGGAGAGTGAAGCTTTCTTT
TRBJ1-5 | TRBV19 | . | . | CASSPNWGRGNQPQHF | TGTGCCAGTAGTCCCAATTGGGGGCGAGGCAATCAGCCCCAGCATTTT
TRBJ1-4 | TRBV19 | . | . | CASRGRTATNEKLFF | TGTGCCAGTAGGGGCAGGACTGCAACTAATGAAAAACTGTTTTTT
TRBJ1-1 | TRBV18 | TRBD1 | . | CASSPGQGGTGTEAFF | TGTGCCAGCTCACCCGGCCAGGGGGGCACGGGCACTGAAGCTTTCTTT
TRBJ2-1 | TRBV27 | TRBD1 | . | CATRQGNEQFF | TGTGCCACCAGACAGGGGAATGAGCAGTTCTTC
TRBJ2-5 | TRBV20-1 | . | . | CSASVGTRVETQYF | TGCAGTGCTAGTGTTGGGACAAGAGTGGAGACCCAGTACTTC
TRBJ2-7 | TRBV15 | . | once | CATSRIFQGSEQYF | TGTGCCACCAGCAGAATCTTCCAGGGGAGCGAGCAGTACTTC
TRBJ2-7 | TRBV3-1/TRBV3-2 | TRBD2 | . | CASSGQTSGSAYEQYF | TGTGCCAGCAGCGGTCAAACTAGCGGGAGCGCCTACGAGCAGTACTTC
TRBJ2-7 | TRBV4-1 | TRBD1 | . | CASSLTGQGGYEQYF | TGCGCCAGCAGCTTGACGGGACAGGGTGGCTACGAGCAGTACTTC
TRBJ1-6 | TRBV12-5 | . | . | CASGLVPGQNSPLHF | TGTGCTAGTGGTTTGGTACCGGGACAAAATTCACCCCTCCACTTT
TRBJ1-3 | TRBV2 | . | . | CASSEIGSENTIYF | TGTGCCAGCAGTGAAATAGGGAGTGAAAACACCATATATTTT
TRBJ2-5 | TRBV2 | . | . | CASMRSAAYQETQYF | TGTGCCAGCATGAGGTCGGCGGCGTACCAAGAGACCCAGTACTTC
TRBJ2-5 | TRBV30 | TRBD2 | few | CAWRLAGGQETQYF | TGTGCCTGGAGGCTAGCGGGAGGGCAAGAGACCCAGTACTTC
TRBJ2-2 | TRBV27 | TRBD2 | . | CASSPGLAENTGELFF | TGTGCCAGCAGCCCGGGACTAGCGGAGAACACCGGGGAGCTGTTTTTT
TRBJ1-1 | TRBV12-3/TRBV12-4 | . | few | CASSGAPTEAFF | TGTGCCAGCAGCGGTGCCCCCACTGAAGCTTTCTTT
TRBJ2-3 | TRBV5-1 | . | . | CAQAERTWGTQYF | TGCGCCCAAGCTGAGCGGACTTGGGGTACGCAGTATTTT
TRBJ1-5 | TRBV21-1 | . | once | CASSKDGRGWRHSSQPQHF | TGTGCCAGCAGCAAAGACGGCAGGGGATGGAGGCATTCGAGTCAGCCCCAGCATTTT
TRBJ2-3 | TRBV3-1/TRBV3-2 | TRBD1 | . | CASSRKRTGSTDTQYF | TGTGCCAGCAGCCGCAAGAGGACAGGGAGCACAGATACGCAGTATTTT